Below, 16 T cell receptor beta chains from the same sample are listed, as sequenced in a study of beta chain features in type 1 diabetes. Sequencing targeted expressed TCRB transcripts, as all isolated RNA had been reverse transcribed. Sequencing used immunoSEQ multiplex PCR; TCRdb keeps in-frame clones, though not all of them. The repertoire holds over 500,000 clones, with roughly 15% as singletons. The sample consisted of naive CD4+ T cells from blood. These receptors came from a young man in good health.

This chain links TRBV30 with TRBJ1-5, with D uncertain. The CDR3 covers 12 residues. V lost 3 bases and J 6 bases, leaving 9 bases between the germline ends. CDR1 and CDR2 from the germline V gene are GTSNPN and SVGIG (reference sequence). For the CDR3, the DNA is TGTGCCTGGAGACAAGCGTCTCAGCCCCAGCATTTT. Its translation is CAWRQASQPQHF.

The chain joins TRBV4-1 to TRBJ2-4; no clear D. V was cut by 2 bases and J by 4 bases, with 15 bases left in between. Germline values: CDR1 MGHRA, CDR2 YSYEKL. The CDR3 is made up of 16 amino acids. The chain's CDR3 is CASSQWDRPSKNIQYF. CDR3 coding DNA: TGCGCCAGCAGCCAATGGGATCGTCCGTCGAAAAACATTCAGTACTTC.

Remarks on this clone: The same CDR3 arises from other DNA sequences in this sample as well. V gene TRBV10-3 combines with J gene TRBJ2-7; D not certain. This CDR3 spans 11 amino acids. With 4 bases removed from V and 1 base from J, the gap between germline ends came to 2 bases. The V gene's germline CDR1 is ENHRY and CDR2 SYGVKD. CDR3 nucleotide sequence: TGTGCCATCAGTGCATCCTACGAGCAGTACTTC. Its translation: CAISASYEQYF.

This chain links TRBV28 with TRBJ2-7, with 10 nucleotides matching TRBD1. The CDR3 totals 16 residues. Germline CDR1 and CDR2: MDHEN and SYDVKM. V lost 6 bases and J lost 3; bases outside the gene matches: 11. CDR3 region: CASSPTGTGDFYEQYF. The DNA of the CDR3 is TGTGCCAGCAGCCCGACCGGGACAGGGGACTTCTACGAGCAGTACTTC. The entire variable domain, with the rest obtained from reference TRBV28 and TRBJ2-7, is as follows: DVKVTQSSRYLVKRTGEKVFLECVQDMDHENMFWYRQDPGLGLRLIYFSYDVKMKEKGDIPEGYSVSREKKERFSLILESASTNQTSMYLCASSPTGTGDFYEQYFGPGTRLTVT.

This clone has just a few counts. This rearrangement joins TRBV21-1 to TRBJ2-1; the table gives TRBD2 as D, unverified against the DNA. TRBV21-1 is tagged as a pseudogene. CDR3 length equals 16 residues. The CDR3 spells CASSPHSGGGNNEQFF. As DNA, the CDR3 is TGTGCCAGCAGCCCCCATAGCGGGGGAGGCAACAATGAGCAGTTCTTC.

The V call is TRBV5-4, the J call TRBJ1-3, with a possible D match to TRBD1 (5 bases). V was trimmed by 3 bases and J by 4 bases, leaving 11 bases between them. The CDR3 length is 14 residues. CDR1 and CDR2 from the germline V gene are SGHNT and YYREEE (reference sequence). Here the CDR3 DNA reads TGTGCCAGCAGCTCGGACATATGGGGAAACACCATATATTTT. Translation gives CASSSDIWGNTIYF.

The chain combines TRBV18 with TRBJ2-1; TRBD1 matches 8 bases. CDR3 size: 14 residues. CDR1 and CDR2 (germline): KGHSH, LQKENI. With V trimmed by 5 bases and J by 7 bases, 7 bases remained unmatched. This CDR3 reads CASSALQGVNEQFF. The CDR3 region has the DNA TGTGCCAGCTCAGCATTACAGGGGGTGAATGAGCAGTTCTTC.

This clone was counted a few times. This chain connects TRBV7-6 to TRBJ2-1; the D gene is possibly TRBD1 (5 bases). Trimming took off 0 bases at V and 7 bases at J, with 16 bases between the two ends. The CDR3 has 16 amino acids. Germline V lookup: CDR1 SGHVS, CDR2 FNYEAQ. The CDR3 loop is CASSLALTGWGNEQFF. The CDR3 bases are TGTGCCAGCAGCTTAGCGTTAACAGGTTGGGGTAATGAGCAGTTCTTC.

The rearrangement uses TRBV5-4 and TRBJ2-5, with a possible D match to TRBD2 (6 bases). This CDR3 has 13 residues. Trimming shortened V by 3 bases and J by 2 bases, and 8 bases separated the two germline ends. Germline loops: CDR1 SGHNT, CDR2 YYREEE (reference sequence). CDR3 loop: CASSSAGQETQYF. The CDR3 DNA is TGTGCCAGCAGCTCAGCGGGTCAAGAGACCCAGTACTTC.

V gene TRBV4-2 combines with J gene TRBJ2-3; TRBD2 might be the D (6 bases). The V end was cut by 1 base, the J end by 5 bases, with 13 bases between. Germline V gene lookup returns CDR1 LGHNA and CDR2 YNFKEQ. The CDR3 is made up of 15 amino acids. CDR3 sequence (DNA): TGTGCCAGCAGCCAAGGGGCGGCGGGGAGAGATACGCAGTATTTT. It translates to CASSQGAAGRDTQYF.

The chain couples TRBV5-4 to TRBJ2-1; TRBD2 might be the D (5 bases). The germline CDR1 and CDR2 sequences are SGHNT and YYREEE (reference sequence). Trimming removed 5 bases from V and 0 bases from J, with 15 bases in between. This CDR3 comprises 16 residues. CDR3 sequence: CASSPASGHSYNEQFF. CDR3 nucleotide sequence: TGTGCCAGCAGTCCAGCGAGCGGCCACTCCTACAATGAGCAGTTCTTC.

The chain is built from TRBV7-3 and TRBJ1-1; no firm D call. Germline V gives CDR1 SGHTA, CDR2 FQGTGA. V lost 4 bases to trimming and J lost 0 bases, with 9 bases between them. This CDR3 has 14 amino acids. The CDR3 sequence: CASSSGSMNTEAFF. As DNA, the CDR3 is TGTGCCAGCAGCTCCGGGTCGATGAACACTGAAGCTTTCTTT.

As DNA, the CDR3 is TGTGCCAGCAGTTTATCCGGACAGGGAGGTAATGAAAAACTGTTTTTT. Amino acids: CASSLSGQGGNEKLFF. V is TRBV27 and J is TRBJ1-4, with 8 bases identical to TRBD1. The trim removed 0 bases at V and 4 bases at J, leaving 4 bases unmatched. Germline assignment: CDR1 MNHEY and CDR2 SMNVEV (reference sequence). The CDR3 spans 16 residues.

The chain has TRBV27 and TRBJ1-1; 7 bases are a match to TRBD1. CDR3 length equals 14 residues. Germline values: CDR1 MNHEY, CDR2 SMNVEV (reference sequence). J lost 5 bases, V lost 4 bases, and 7 bases had no gene match. The CDR3 region has the DNA TGTGCCAGCAGTTCCGTCCCGGGACAGACTGAAGCTTTCTTT. It encodes CASSSVPGQTEAFF.

This clone was seen only a few times. The chain couples TRBV29-1 to TRBJ1-1, with 7 bases identical to TRBD1. V shed 4 bases, J shed 0 bases, and the junction held 2 bases outside the gene matches. The CDR3 is made up of 13 amino acids. CDR1 SQVTM and CDR2 ANQGSEA come from the germline V gene. CDR3 coding DNA: TGCAGCGTTGCGACAGGGATGAACACTGAAGCTTTCTTT. Translated: CSVATGMNTEAFF.

The table lists this clone with a few counts. The genes are TRBV9 and TRBJ1-5; D not resolved. V dropped 0 bases and J dropped 4 bases, with 20 bases sitting between them. Germline V gene sequence: CDR1 SGDLS, CDR2 YYNGEE. CDR3 length: 18 amino acids. The CDR3 nucleotides read TGTGCCAGCAGCGTAGCTTTTAAAGGGAAGGAGCGGAATCAGCCCCAGCATTTT. This encodes CASSVAFKGKERNQPQHF.